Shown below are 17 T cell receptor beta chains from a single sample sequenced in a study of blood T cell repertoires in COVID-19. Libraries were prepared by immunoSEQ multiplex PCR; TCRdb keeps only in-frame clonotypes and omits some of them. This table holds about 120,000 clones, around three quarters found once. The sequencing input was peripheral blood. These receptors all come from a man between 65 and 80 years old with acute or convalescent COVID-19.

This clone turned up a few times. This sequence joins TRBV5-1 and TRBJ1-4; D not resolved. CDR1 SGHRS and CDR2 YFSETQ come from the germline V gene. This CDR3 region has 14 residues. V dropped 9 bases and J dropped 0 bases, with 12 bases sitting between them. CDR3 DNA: TGCGCCAATCGAGGGAGGTCAACTAATGAAAAACTGTTTTTT. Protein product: CANRGRSTNEKLFF.

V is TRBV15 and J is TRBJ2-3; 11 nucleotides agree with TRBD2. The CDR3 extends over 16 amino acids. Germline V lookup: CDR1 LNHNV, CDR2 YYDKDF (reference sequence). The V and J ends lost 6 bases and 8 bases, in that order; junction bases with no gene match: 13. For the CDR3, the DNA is TGTGCCACCAGGGTTGAGGTAGCGGGAGGGCCGGGTACGCAGTATTTT. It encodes CATRVEVAGGPGTQYF.

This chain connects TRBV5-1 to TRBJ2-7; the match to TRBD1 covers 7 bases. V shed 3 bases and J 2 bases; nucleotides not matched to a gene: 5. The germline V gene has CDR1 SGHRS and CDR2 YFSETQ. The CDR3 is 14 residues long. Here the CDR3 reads CASSSRDSTYEQYF. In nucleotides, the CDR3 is TGCGCCAGCAGCTCCCGGGACAGTACCTACGAGCAGTACTTC.

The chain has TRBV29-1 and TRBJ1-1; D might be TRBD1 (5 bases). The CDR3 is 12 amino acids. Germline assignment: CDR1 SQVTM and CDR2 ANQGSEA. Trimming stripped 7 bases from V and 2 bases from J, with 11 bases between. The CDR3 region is CSGQGFNTEAFF. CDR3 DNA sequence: TGCAGCGGGCAGGGCTTCAACACTGAAGCTTTCTTT.

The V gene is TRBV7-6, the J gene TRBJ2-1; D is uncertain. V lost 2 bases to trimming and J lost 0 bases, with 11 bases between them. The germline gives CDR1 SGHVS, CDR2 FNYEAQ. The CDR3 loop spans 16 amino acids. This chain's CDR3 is CASSLLLASSYNEQFF. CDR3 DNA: TGTGCCAGCAGCTTACTTCTGGCCAGCTCCTACAATGAGCAGTTCTTC.

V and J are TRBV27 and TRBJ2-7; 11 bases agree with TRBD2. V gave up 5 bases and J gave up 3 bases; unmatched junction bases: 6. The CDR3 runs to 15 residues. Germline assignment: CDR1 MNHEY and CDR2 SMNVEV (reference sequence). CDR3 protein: CASSLTSGGRYEQYF. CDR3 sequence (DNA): TGTGCCAGCAGTCTCACTAGCGGGGGCCGCTACGAGCAGTACTTC.

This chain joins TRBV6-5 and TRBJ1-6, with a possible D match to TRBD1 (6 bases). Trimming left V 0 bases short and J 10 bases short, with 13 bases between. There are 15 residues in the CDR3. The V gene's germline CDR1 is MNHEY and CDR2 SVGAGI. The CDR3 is CASSYSGRGGSPLHF. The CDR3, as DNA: TGTGCCAGCAGTTACTCGGGCAGGGGAGGGTCACCCCTCCACTTT.

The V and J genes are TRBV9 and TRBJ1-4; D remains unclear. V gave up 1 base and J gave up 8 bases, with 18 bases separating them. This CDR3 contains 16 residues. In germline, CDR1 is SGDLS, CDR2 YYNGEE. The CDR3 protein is CASSVSRGGRAEKLFF. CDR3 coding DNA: TGTGCCAGCAGCGTATCCCGGGGTGGTAGGGCAGAAAAACTGTTTTTT. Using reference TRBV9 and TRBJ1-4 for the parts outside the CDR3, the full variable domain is DSGVTQTPKHLITATGQRVTLRCSPRSGDLSVYWYQQSLDQGLQFLIQYYNGEERAKGNILERFSAQQFPDLHSELNLSSLELGDSALYFCASSVSRGGRAEKLFFGSGTQLSVL.

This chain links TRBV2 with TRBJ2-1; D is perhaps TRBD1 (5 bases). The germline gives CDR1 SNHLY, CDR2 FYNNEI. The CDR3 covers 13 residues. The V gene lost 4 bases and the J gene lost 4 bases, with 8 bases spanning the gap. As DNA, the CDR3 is TGTGCCAGCAGTGGGACACCTTACAATGAGCAGTTCTTC. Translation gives CASSGTPYNEQFF.

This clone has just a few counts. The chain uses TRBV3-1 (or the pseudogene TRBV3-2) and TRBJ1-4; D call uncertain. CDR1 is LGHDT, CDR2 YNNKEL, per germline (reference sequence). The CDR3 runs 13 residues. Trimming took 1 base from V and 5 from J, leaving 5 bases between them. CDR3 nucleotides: TGTGCCAGCAGCCAAGTTTCGAATGAAAAACTGTTTTTT. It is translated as CASSQVSNEKLFF.

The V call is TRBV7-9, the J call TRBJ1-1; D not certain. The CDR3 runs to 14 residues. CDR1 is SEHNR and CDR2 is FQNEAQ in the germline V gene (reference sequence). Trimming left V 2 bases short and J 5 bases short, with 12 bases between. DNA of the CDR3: TGTGCCAGCAGCTTACGAGAGGGAGGGACTGAAGCTTTCTTT. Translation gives CASSLREGGTEAFF.

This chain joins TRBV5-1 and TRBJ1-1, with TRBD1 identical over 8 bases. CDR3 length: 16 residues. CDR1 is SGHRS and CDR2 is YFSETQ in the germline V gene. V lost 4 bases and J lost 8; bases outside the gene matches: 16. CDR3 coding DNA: TGCGCCAGCAGCCTCCTGCCAGGGGGCCGCGGAGACGAAGCTTTCTTT. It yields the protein CASSLLPGGRGDEAFF.

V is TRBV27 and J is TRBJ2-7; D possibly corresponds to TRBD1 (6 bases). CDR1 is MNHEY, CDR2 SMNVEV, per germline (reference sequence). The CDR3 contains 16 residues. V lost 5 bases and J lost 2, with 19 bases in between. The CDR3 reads CASSHLQGRGAYEQYF. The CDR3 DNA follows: TGTGCCAGCAGTCACCTCCAGGGGAGAGGGGCCTACGAGCAGTACTTC.

CDR3: CASSVTVDSMGGNTIYF. In DNA, the CDR3 is TGTGCCAGCAGCGTGACGGTGGACAGTATGGGGGGAAACACCATATATTTT. The rearrangement links TRBV5-5 to TRBJ1-3; a possible D gene is TRBD1 (6 bases). The CDR3 runs 17 residues. Germline values: CDR1 SGHKS, CDR2 YYEKEE (reference sequence). Deletions cut 4 bases from V and 4 bases from J, with 21 bases between. The whole variable domain, remainder taken from reference TRBV5-5 and TRBJ1-3, is DAGVTQSPTHLIKTRGQQVTLRCSPISGHKSVSWYQQVLGQGPQFIFQYYEKEERGRGNFPDRFSARQFPNYSSELNVNALLLGDSALYLCASSVTVDSMGGNTIYFGEGSWLTVV.

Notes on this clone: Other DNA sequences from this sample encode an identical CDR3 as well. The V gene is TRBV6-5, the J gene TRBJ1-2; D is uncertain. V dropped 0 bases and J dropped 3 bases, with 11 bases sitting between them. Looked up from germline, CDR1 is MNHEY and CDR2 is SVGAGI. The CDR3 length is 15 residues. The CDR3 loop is CASSYSLNGDYGYTF. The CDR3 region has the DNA TGTGCCAGCAGTTACTCTTTAAACGGGGACTATGGCTACACCTTC.

The CDR3 DNA sequence: TGTGCCAGCAGCCTAACCGGACAGCCCTACGAGCAGTACTTC. Translation gives CASSLTGQPYEQYF. V is TRBV3-1 (or the pseudogene TRBV3-2) and J is TRBJ2-7, with D maybe TRBD1 (6 bases). This CDR3 spans 14 amino acids. V was trimmed by 4 bases and J by 2 bases, leaving 12 bases between them. Germline loops: CDR1 LGHDT, CDR2 YNNKEL (reference sequence).

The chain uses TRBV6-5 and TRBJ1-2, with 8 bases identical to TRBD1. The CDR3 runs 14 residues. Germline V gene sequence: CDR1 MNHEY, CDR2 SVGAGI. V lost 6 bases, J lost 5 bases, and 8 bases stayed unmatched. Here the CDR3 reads CASRSTGTGYGYTF. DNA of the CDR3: TGTGCCAGCAGATCTACCGGGACAGGTTATGGCTACACCTTC.